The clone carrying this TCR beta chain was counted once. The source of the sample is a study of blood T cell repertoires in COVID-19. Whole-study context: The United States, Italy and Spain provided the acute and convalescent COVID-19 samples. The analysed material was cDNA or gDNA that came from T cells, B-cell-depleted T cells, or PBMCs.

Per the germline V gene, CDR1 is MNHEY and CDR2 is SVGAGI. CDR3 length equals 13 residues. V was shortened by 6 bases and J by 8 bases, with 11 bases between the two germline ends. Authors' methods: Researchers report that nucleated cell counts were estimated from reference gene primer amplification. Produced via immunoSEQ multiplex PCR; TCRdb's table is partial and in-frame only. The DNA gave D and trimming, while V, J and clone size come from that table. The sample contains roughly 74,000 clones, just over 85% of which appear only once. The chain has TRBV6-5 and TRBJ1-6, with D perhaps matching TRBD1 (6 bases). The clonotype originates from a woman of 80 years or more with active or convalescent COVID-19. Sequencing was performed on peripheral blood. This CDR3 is CASRRQVDSPLHF. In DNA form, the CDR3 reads TGTGCCAGCAGGAGACAGGTGGATTCACCCCTCCACTTT.